This T cell receptor (beta chain) was sequenced for a study of T cells in localized non-small cell lung cancer. General study findings and limits: Sequence data derive from only one tumor region, so heterogeneity remains possible. Appearing in adjacent lung were a median roughly 59 of the top 100 tumor clones. Measurement of T cell clonality placed uninvolved adjacent lung highest, above the level in tumor.

Remarks on this clone: What it binds is unknown.

Assay used: immunoSEQ multiplex PCR; TCRdb lists only in-frame clones, some missing. The table includes 35,000 to 45,000 clones, approximately 80% detected once. Looked up from germline, CDR1 is SGHVS and CDR2 is FNYEAQ. The CDR3 sequence is 13 residues long. The ends were cut back, 5 bases at V and 2 bases at J, with 9 bases in the middle. The TCR sequence derives from a male donor at least 60 years old with stage III squamous cell lung carcinoma. The sequencing used peripheral blood, collected before any cancer treatment. The chain links TRBV7-6 to TRBJ1-1; the D gene is possibly TRBD1 (6 bases). The DNA for the CDR3 is TGTGCCAGCAGCCTGGACAGAAACACTGAAGCTTTCTTT. It translates to CASSLDRNTEAFF.